The 29 T cell receptor beta chains below all came from one sample that was sequenced in a study of Ad26.COV2.S vaccination and SARS-CoV-2 variants (dated by TCRdb to the early 2020s). The treatment or condition label, read with the paper, signifies: 19 received Ad26.COV2.S at low or high dose, single or two shots; about 5 received placebo; per-sample allocation not given. For vaccine and placebo recipients, the sequenced repertoires came from samples collected on day 63 after the first injection. Libraries were prepared through the immunoSEQ multiplex PCR assay. In its TCRdb copy, this immuneACCESS table keeps in-frame sequences only and misses some clones. Where compared with another copy, unresolved V genes explain less than half of these, and the others have no known cause. Counted in this sample were hundreds of thousands of clones; about 87% of them appeared once. Around 6.1% of the sample goes to the ten largest clones.

The sample here was peripheral blood, taken in a trial of Ad26.COV2.S vaccine versus placebo. These receptors were taken from a person aged 18-60 years who received the Ad26.COV2.S COVID-19 vaccine or a placebo.

In the case of this clone: Other nucleotide sequences from this sample produce the same CDR3. J is TRBJ1-1 and V is TRBV9; D is unclear. Looked up from germline, CDR1 is SGDLS and CDR2 is YYNGEE. The CDR3 length is 14 residues. Trimming cost V 4 bases and J 1 base, with 11 bases left between them. This chain's CDR3 is CASSPWTENTEAFF. Written as DNA, the CDR3 is TGTGCCAGCAGCCCCTGGACGGAGAACACTGAAGCTTTCTTT.

This clone was seen a single time. The chain joins TRBV9 to TRBJ2-2; D is possibly TRBD1 (5 bases). Germline CDR1 reads SGDLS; CDR2 reads YYNGEE. The CDR3 loop spans 16 amino acids. The germline V and J ends were trimmed by 4 bases and 4 bases, with 17 bases remaining between them. CDR3 amino acids: CASSSGAFGGTGELFF. Written as DNA, the CDR3 is TGTGCCAGCAGCTCTGGGGCCTTTGGTGGCACCGGGGAGCTGTTTTTT.

The V and J genes are TRBV9 and TRBJ2-3; TRBD1 matches 8 bases. Germline V lookup: CDR1 SGDLS, CDR2 YYNGEE. Trimming cost V 4 bases and J 2 bases; bases outside gene matches: 6. The CDR3 covers 15 residues. The CDR3 protein is CASSPPGQVTDTQYF. DNA for the CDR3: TGTGCCAGCAGCCCACCGGGACAGGTCACAGATACGCAGTATTTT.

This chain connects TRBV7-2 to TRBJ2-7; possibly TRBD1 for D (6 bases). Trimming removed 1 base from V and 2 bases from J, with 12 bases in between. Germline V gene sequence: CDR1 SGHTA, CDR2 FQGNSA. This CDR3 spans 15 amino acids. As DNA, the CDR3 is TGTGCCAGCAGCTTAGATATCAGGGGAGCCTACGAGCAGTACTTC. It encodes CASSLDIRGAYEQYF.

This clone was seen a single time. The rearrangement links TRBV5-6 to TRBJ2-2; D possibly corresponds to TRBD2 (5 bases). V lost 0 bases, J lost 6 bases, and 24 bases lay in between. The CDR3 is made up of 19 amino acids. Germline V gives CDR1 SGHDT, CDR2 YYEEEE. CDR3 residues: CASSLANTGFGPKAGELFF. DNA of the CDR3: TGTGCCAGCAGCTTGGCCAACACGGGGTTCGGCCCCAAGGCCGGGGAGCTGTTTTTT.

The V and J genes are TRBV19 and TRBJ2-7, with D perhaps given as TRBD1 or TRBD2 (5 bases each). The CDR3 loop spans 14 amino acids. The V gene lost 3 bases and the J gene lost 0 bases, with 9 bases spanning the gap. Germline-derived CDR1 and CDR2 are LNHDA and SQIVND (reference sequence). The CDR3, as DNA: TGTGCCAGTAGTATCTCAGGGAGCTCCTACGAGCAGTACTTC. Encoded protein: CASSISGSSYEQYF.

This clone occurred once. This chain links TRBV5-4 with TRBJ1-3; a weak D match, TRBD1 (6 bases). The V and J ends lost 4 bases and 1 base respectively, with 18 bases between them. Looked up from germline, CDR1 is SGHNT and CDR2 is YYREEE (reference sequence). This CDR3 has 17 amino acids. The CDR3 coding sequence is TGTGCCAGCAGCCACTCGAGCAGGGGAGAGTCTGGAAACACCATATATTTT. Translated, it gives CASSHSSRGESGNTIYF.

In its sample, this clone is medium-sized (0.01 to 0.1%). This chain's CDR3 is CASSERLENTEAFF. CDR3 DNA sequence: TGTGCCAGCAGTGAACGGCTAGAGAACACTGAAGCTTTCTTT. The rearrangement joins TRBV6-1 to TRBJ1-1; D gene ambiguous. CDR3 length: 14 residues. The germline V and J ends were trimmed by 2 bases and 1 base, with 8 bases remaining between them. Germline lookup yields CDR1 MNHNS and CDR2 SASEGT.

The rearrangement links TRBV7-7 to TRBJ1-1; TRBD1 is a possible D gene (6 bases). The CDR3 sequence is 17 residues long. The germline V and J ends were trimmed by 5 bases and 0 bases, with 19 bases remaining between them. Germline V gene data show CDR1 as SSHAT and CDR2 as FNYEAQ (reference sequence). The CDR3 DNA reads TGTGCCAGCAGCCCCCCGCCGACGACAGGAGTGAACACTGAAGCTTTCTTT. This translates into CASSPPPTTGVNTEAFF. Full variable domain (outside the CDR3, taken from reference TRBV7-7 and TRBJ1-1): GAGVSQSPRYKVTKRGQDVTLRCDPISSHATLYWYQQALGQGPEFLTYFNYEAQPDKSGLPSDRFSAERPEGSISTLTIQRTEQRDSAMYRCASSPPPTTGVNTEAFFGQGTRLTVV.

The V and J genes are TRBV14 and TRBJ2-3, with D unclear. The CDR3 spans 14 residues. Germline-derived CDR1 and CDR2 are SGHDN and FVKESK. V lost 1 base and J lost 4, with 9 bases in between. As DNA, the CDR3 is TGTGCCAGCAGCCAAGGGGTGTTAGCAGATACGCAGTATTTT. Protein: CASSQGVLADTQYF. The full variable domain, completed using reference TRBV14 and TRBJ2-3, is EAGVTQFPSHSVIEKGQTVTLRCDPISGHDNLYWYRRVMGKEIKFLLHFVKESKQDESGMPNNRFLAERTGGTYSTLKVQPAELEDSGVYFCASSQGVLADTQYFGPGTRLTVL.

The V gene is TRBV7-3, the J gene TRBJ2-3; 10 nucleotides line up with TRBD1. Unmatched junction bases numbered 0, after V lost 5 bases and J lost 4 bases. The germline CDR1 and CDR2 sequences are SGHTA and FQGTGA. This CDR3 is built from 13 residues. DNA for the CDR3: TGTGCCAGCAGCGACAGGGGGCCAGATACGCAGTATTTT. This codes for CASSDRGPDTQYF.

The chain joins TRBV5-8 to TRBJ2-7; no definite D call. The V end lost 4 bases, the J end lost 2 bases, and 16 bases lay between the germline ends. This CDR3 spans 15 amino acids. CDR1 and CDR2 (germline): SGHTS, YDEGEE. The CDR3 reads CASSLPFEYTYEQYF. Here the CDR3 DNA reads TGTGCCAGCAGCCTCCCGTTCGAGTACACCTACGAGCAGTACTTC. Supplemented by reference TRBV5-8 and TRBJ2-7, the full variable domain reads EAGVTQSPTHLIKTRGQQATLRCSPISGHTSVYWYQQALGLGLQFLLWYDEGEERNRGNFPPRFSGRQFPNYSSELNVNALELEDSALYLCASSLPFEYTYEQYFGPGTRLTVT.

The chain couples TRBV7-9 to TRBJ2-3; no reliable D call. V lost 10 bases and J 0 bases, leaving 14 bases between the germline ends. Germline V gives CDR1 SEHNR, CDR2 FQNEAQ (reference sequence). This CDR3 comprises 14 residues. CDR3 in DNA: TGTGCCACCTCGGCTCGCCGAAGCACAGATACGCAGTATTTT. It yields the protein CATSARRSTDTQYF.

The gene calls are TRBV6-4 and TRBJ1-3, with D maybe TRBD1 (5 bases). The CDR3 has 14 residues. Trimming took 2 bases from V and 4 from J, leaving 9 bases between them. Per germline, CDR1 MRHNA and CDR2 SNTAGT. The CDR3 sequence is CASSDPGEGNTIYF. CDR3 nucleotide sequence: TGTGCCAGCAGTGACCCGGGGGAAGGAAACACCATATATTTT.

This clone was found once. The sample contains more than one DNA sequence encoding this CDR3. The chain carries TRBV29-1 and TRBJ1-2; D is ambiguous. The CDR3 is made up of 11 amino acids. Per germline, CDR1 SQVTM and CDR2 ANQGSEA. Deletions cut 2 bases from V and 5 bases from J, with 6 bases between. In nucleotides, the CDR3 is TGCAGCGTTGAACGGGATTATGGCTACACCTTC. Amino acids: CSVERDYGYTF.

This rearrangement joins TRBV5-1 to TRBJ2-5, with D maybe TRBD1 (6 bases). The CDR3 runs to 14 residues. Germline assignment: CDR1 SGHRS and CDR2 YFSETQ. V lost 3 bases and J 1 base, leaving 10 bases between the germline ends. Here the CDR3 DNA reads TGCGCCAGCAGCTCAGGGGAACTCCAAGAGACCCAGTACTTC. Amino acid sequence: CASSSGELQETQYF. The full variable domain, its missing parts supplied by reference TRBV5-1 and TRBJ2-5, is KAGVTQTPRYLIKTRGQQVTLSCSPISGHRSVSWYQQTPGQGLQFLFEYFSETQRNKGNFPGRFSGRQFSNSRSEMNVSTLELGDSALYLCASSSGELQETQYFGPGTRLLVL.

This chain links TRBV9 with TRBJ2-3; the D call may be TRBD1 or TRBD2 (6 bases each). From germline, CDR1 is SGDLS and CDR2 YYNGEE. The CDR3 loop spans 17 amino acids. The V end lost 5 bases, the J end lost 2 bases, and 21 bases lay between the germline ends. The CDR3 is CASSGGVGTGLTDTQYF. In DNA, the CDR3 is TGTGCCAGCAGTGGGGGCGTCGGGACGGGACTCACAGATACGCAGTATTTT. Based on the CDR3 plus reference TRBV9 and TRBJ2-3, the full variable domain is DSGVTQTPKHLITATGQRVTLRCSPRSGDLSVYWYQQSLDQGLQFLIQYYNGEERAKGNILERFSAQQFPDLHSELNLSSLELGDSALYFCASSGGVGTGLTDTQYFGPGTRLTVL.

The V gene is TRBV5-4, the J gene TRBJ1-1, with 9 bases fitting TRBD1. The V segment lost 1 base and the J segment 4 bases; nucleotides outside the gene matches: 11. Germline assignment: CDR1 SGHNT and CDR2 YYREEE (reference sequence). This CDR3 is 17 amino acids long. The CDR3 sequence is CASSLTGGNTGGTEAFF. The CDR3 DNA reads TGTGCCAGCAGCTTGACAGGGGGCAATACCGGGGGCACTGAAGCTTTCTTT. The full variable domain, in which reference TRBV5-4 and TRBJ1-1 provide the parts outside the CDR3, is ETGVTQSPTHLIKTRGQQVTLRCSSQSGHNTVSWYQQALGQGPQFIFQYYREEENGRGNFPPRFSGLQFPNYSSELNVNALELDDSALYLCASSLTGGNTGGTEAFFGQGTRLTVV.

The gene calls are TRBV9 and TRBJ1-1; perhaps TRBD1 as D (6 bases). This CDR3 region has 16 residues. CDR1 SGDLS and CDR2 YYNGEE come from the germline V gene. V gave up 4 bases and J gave up 3 bases, with 19 bases separating them. The CDR3 sequence: CASSPLSGRGYTEAFF. The CDR3 region has the DNA TGTGCCAGCAGCCCCTTATCGGGCAGGGGTTACACTGAAGCTTTCTTT.

The V call is TRBV6-2 or TRBV6-3, the J call TRBJ1-4, with D unclear. With 5 bases removed from V and 11 bases from J, the gap between germline ends came to 21 bases. The CDR3 is 15 residues long. CDR1 and CDR2 (germline): MNHEY, SVGEGT. CDR3: CASSTVGGVARKLFF. CDR3 sequence (DNA): TGTGCCAGCAGTACCGTAGGAGGTGTTGCGAGGAAACTGTTTTTT.

The table lists this clone with a count of one. The rearrangement joins TRBV2 to TRBJ2-1, with 8 bases aligning to TRBD1. The germline V gene has CDR1 SNHLY and CDR2 FYNNEI. With V trimmed by 6 bases and J by 0 bases, 7 bases remained unmatched. CDR3 size: 16 residues. This CDR3 is CASSPGQGSSYNEQFF. The CDR3 region has the DNA TGTGCCAGCAGCCCTGGACAGGGAAGCTCCTACAATGAGCAGTTCTTC.

Here the CDR3 reads CASSPPSQMNTEAFF. The DNA for the CDR3 is TGTGCCAGCTCACCACCGTCGCAGATGAACACTGAAGCTTTCTTT. The V call is TRBV18, the J call TRBJ1-1; no reliable D call. The CDR3 runs to 15 residues. V was shortened by 0 bases and J by 0 bases, with 8 bases between the two germline ends. The germline V gene has CDR1 KGHSH and CDR2 LQKENI. Complete variable domain (other parts from reference TRBV18 and TRBJ1-1): NAGVMQNPRHLVRRRGQEARLRCSPMKGHSHVYWYRQLPEEGLKFMVYLQKENIIDESGMPKERFSAEFPKEGPSILRIQQVVRGDSAAYFCASSPPSQMNTEAFFGQGTRLTVV.

V and J are TRBV18 and TRBJ1-3, with D possibly being TRBD1 (6 bases). The V and J ends lost 6 bases and 3 bases respectively, with 12 bases between them. CDR1 and CDR2 (germline): KGHSH, LQKENI. The CDR3 has 14 residues. The CDR3, as DNA: TGTGCCAGCTCTTCCGGACAGATTGGAAACACCATATATTTT. Its translation: CASSSGQIGNTIYF. Using reference TRBV18 and TRBJ1-3 for the parts outside the CDR3, the full variable domain is NAGVMQNPRHLVRRRGQEARLRCSPMKGHSHVYWYRQLPEEGLKFMVYLQKENIIDESGMPKERFSAEFPKEGPSILRIQQVVRGDSAAYFCASSSGQIGNTIYFGEGSWLTVV.

The chain recombines TRBV19 with TRBJ1-5; D call uncertain. The V end was cut by 2 bases, the J end by 0 bases, with 8 bases between. The CDR3 extends over 15 amino acids. Germline V gene sequence: CDR1 LNHDA, CDR2 SQIVND (reference sequence). The CDR3 here is CASSIPGYSNQPQHF. CDR3 sequence (DNA): TGTGCCAGTAGTATACCCGGATATAGCAATCAGCCCCAGCATTTT.

The rearrangement uses TRBV30 and TRBJ1-4; the D is unclear. V was cut by 1 base and J by 4 bases, with 10 bases left in between. The CDR3 length is 14 residues. The germline V gene encodes CDR1 GTSNPN and CDR2 SVGIG (reference sequence). The CDR3 nucleotides are TGTGCCTGGAGTGGGGCAGCTAGTAATGAAAAACTGTTTTTT. Its translation is CAWSGAASNEKLFF.

The chain joins TRBV29-1 to TRBJ2-2; 8 positions agree with TRBD1. The CDR3 is 14 residues long. In germline, CDR1 is SQVTM, CDR2 ANQGSEA. V lost 0 bases and J lost 5; bases outside the gene matches: 2. The DNA of the CDR3 is TGCAGCGTTGAAGACCGGGACAGGACCGGGGAGCTGTTTTTT. This gives the protein CSVEDRDRTGELFF.

In DNA, the CDR3 is TGTGCCAGCAGTAAACATAATGAAAAACTGTTTTTT. Translated, it gives CASSKHNEKLFF. The chain is built from TRBV6-5 and TRBJ1-4, with unresolved D. The CDR3 consists of 12 residues. Germline V gene sequence: CDR1 MNHEY, CDR2 SVGAGI. The germline V and J ends were trimmed by 5 bases and 4 bases, with 5 bases remaining between them.

There are a few counts of this clone. The chain uses TRBV10-3 and TRBJ2-2; 11 bases are a match to TRBD1. The CDR3 length is 20 residues. J was trimmed by 4 bases and V by 6 bases; bases with no gene match: 19. The germline gives CDR1 ENHRY, CDR2 SYGVKD. CDR3: CAISPRTGGGPLSGTGELFF. The CDR3 nucleotides are TGTGCCATCAGCCCCAGGACAGGGGGCGGACCTTTGTCGGGCACCGGGGAGCTGTTTTTT.

The chain joins TRBV6-5 to TRBJ1-5; no firm D call. The V end lost 3 bases, the J end lost 6 bases, and 9 bases lay between the germline ends. Germline CDR1 MNHEY, CDR2 SVGAGI. This CDR3 region has 13 residues. The CDR3 nucleotides are TGTGCCAGCAGTTATACCGGGTCTCAGCCCCAGCATTTT. Its protein is CASSYTGSQPQHF.